This is a list of T cell receptor beta chains from one sample in a study of blood T cell repertoires in COVID-19. The repertoire was sequenced with immunoSEQ multiplex PCR; TCRdb's copy has only in-frame clones and lacks some. The data show over 70,000 clones, about 76% seen once. The sequencing input was peripheral blood. The receptors were sampled from a woman over 75 with active or convalescent COVID-19. CDR3s include the opening cysteine and the closing phenylalanine or tryptophan. Each record gives: D gene, V gene, clone size, J gene, CDR3 DNA, CDR3 protein. D genes are given only for firm matches. Rows give clone size only sometimes, using once, few, many, or a class for an expanded clone.

D: .
V: TRBV27
size: .
J: TRBJ1-6
DNA: TGTGCCAGCAGTCTCCGTGGGACACTAGGTTCCTATAATTCACCCCTCCACTTT
CDR3: CASSLRGTLGSYNSPLHF

D: .
V: TRBV19
size: .
J: TRBJ1-3
DNA: TGTGCCAGTAGAACAGACCGCAACTCTGGAAACACCATATATTTT
CDR3: CASRTDRNSGNTIYF

D: .
V: TRBV19
size: .
J: TRBJ1-2
DNA: TGTGCCAGTAGCACCGGGGTGCAGGAGAACTATGGCTACACCTTC
CDR3: CASSTGVQENYGYTF

D: .
V: TRBV7-9
size: .
J: TRBJ1-1
DNA: TGTGCCAGCAGCTTTGATCGGGGCACTGAAGCTTTCTTT
CDR3: CASSFDRGTEAFF

D: TRBD1
V: TRBV7-2
size: .
J: TRBJ2-3
DNA: TGTGCCAGCAGGCGACAGGGGAGCACAGATACGCAGTATTTT
CDR3: CASRRQGSTDTQYF

D: .
V: TRBV5-1
size: .
J: TRBJ2-5
DNA: TGCGCCAGCAGCTTGGGACTAGATCAAGAGACCCAGTACTTC
CDR3: CASSLGLDQETQYF

D: TRBD1
V: TRBV19
size: few
J: TRBJ1-2
DNA: TGTGCCAGCAACACAGGGGACTATGGCTACACCTTC
CDR3: CASNTGDYGYTF

D: TRBD1
V: TRBV6-2/TRBV6-3
size: .
J: TRBJ2-7
DNA: TGTGCCAGCAGTTACTGGACAGGGGTTCGGTACGAGCAGTACTTC
CDR3: CASSYWTGVRYEQYF

D: TRBD1
V: TRBV6-5
size: once
J: TRBJ1-1
DNA: TGTGCCAGCACCAGGGACAGGACGGCTTTCTTT
CDR3: CASTRDRTAFF

D: .
V: TRBV19
size: .
J: TRBJ1-1
DNA: TGTGCCAGTAGTCGCCGGGACACTGAAGCTTTCTTT
CDR3: CASSRRDTEAFF

D: .
V: TRBV28
size: .
J: TRBJ2-4
DNA: TGTGCCAGCAGCTCAAGACGGGGAAAAAACATTCAGTACTTC
CDR3: CASSSRRGKNIQYF

D: .
V: TRBV19
size: once
J: TRBJ2-7
DNA: TGTGCCAGTAGCCTTGGACTCGCCTACGAGCAGTACTTC
CDR3: CASSLGLAYEQYF

D: .
V: TRBV4-3
size: .
J: TRBJ1-5
DNA: TGCGCCAGCAGCCAAATCCCGGGAGCATTTCAGCCCCAGCATTTT
CDR3: CASSQIPGAFQPQHF

D: TRBD2
V: TRBV6-4
size: few
J: TRBJ2-1
DNA: TGTGCCAGCAGTGCCGTTAGCGGGGTGCTGTCCTACAATGAGCAGTTCTTC
CDR3: CASSAVSGVLSYNEQFF

D: TRBD1
V: TRBV5-5
size: .
J: TRBJ1-1
DNA: TGTGCCAGCACTCGACAGGGGGCTGACACTGAAGCTTTCTTT
CDR3: CASTRQGADTEAFF

D: TRBD1
V: TRBV9
size: .
J: TRBJ1-1
DNA: TGTGCCAGCAGTTTTGGGACAGGGCACACTGAAGCTTTCTTT
CDR3: CASSFGTGHTEAFF

D: TRBD1
V: TRBV9
size: .
J: TRBJ1-2
DNA: TGTGCCAGCAGCGTAGATTTTCAGGGGGCCAGAGGCTACACCTTC
CDR3: CASSVDFQGARGYTF

D: TRBD2
V: TRBV19
size: few
J: TRBJ2-5
DNA: TGTGCCAGTAGGGCTAGCGGAACCCCTACCCAGTACTTC
CDR3: CASRASGTPTQYF